This T cell receptor beta chain was retrieved from a study of blood T cell repertoires in COVID-19. Overall study context: T cells, B-cell-depleted T cells, or PBMCs provided the cDNA or gDNA that served as material.

Sequencing used immunoSEQ multiplex PCR; TCRdb keeps in-frame clones, though not all of them. The sample includes roughly 150,000 clones, roughly nine tenths of them seen just once. The sequence derives from a woman aged 40 to 50 with acute or convalescent COVID-19. Sequenced: peripheral blood.

CDR3 loop: CASSWEGDYEQYF. The CDR3 DNA follows: TGTGCCAGCAGTTGGGAGGGGGACTACGAGCAGTACTTC. V usage is TRBV7-9 and J usage is TRBJ2-7; maybe TRBD2 (7 bases). CDR1 and CDR2 (germline): SEHNR, FQNEAQ (reference sequence). The ends were cut back, 6 bases at V and 3 bases at J, with 12 bases in the middle. There are 13 residues in the CDR3.